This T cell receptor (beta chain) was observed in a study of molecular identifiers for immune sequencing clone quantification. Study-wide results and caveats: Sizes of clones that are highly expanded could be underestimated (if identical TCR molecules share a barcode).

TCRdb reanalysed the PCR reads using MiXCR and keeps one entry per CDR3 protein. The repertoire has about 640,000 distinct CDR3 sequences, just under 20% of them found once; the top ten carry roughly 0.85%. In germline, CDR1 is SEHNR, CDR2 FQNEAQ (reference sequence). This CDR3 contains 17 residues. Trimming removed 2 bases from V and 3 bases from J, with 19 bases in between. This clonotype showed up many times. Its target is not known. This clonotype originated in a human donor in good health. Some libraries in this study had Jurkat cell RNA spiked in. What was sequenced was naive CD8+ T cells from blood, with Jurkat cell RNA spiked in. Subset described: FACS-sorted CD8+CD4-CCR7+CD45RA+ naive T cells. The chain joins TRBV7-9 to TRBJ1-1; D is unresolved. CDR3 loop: CASSLYFLGQPDTEAFF. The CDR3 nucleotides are TGTGCCAGCAGCTTATATTTTCTCGGGCAGCCAGACACTGAAGCTTTCTTT.